Given below is one T cell receptor (beta chain) in context. The antigen is undetermined. Per germline, CDR1 LNHNV and CDR2 YYDKDF (reference sequence). The CDR3 is 14 residues long. V shed 6 bases, J shed 0 bases, and the junction held 5 bases outside the gene matches. Method: immunoSEQ multiplex PCR; TCRdb's copy keeps in-frame clones and lacks some. The sample consists of approximately 2,200,000 clones, roughly 91% of them appearing once. Naive CD8 cells comprised CD45RO-negative, CCR7-positively selected cells, excluding terminally differentiated effector memory CD45RA+ cells. The data are from a study of shared clonotypes between healthy human individuals. Study-level findings and limits: The study's rarefaction showed incomplete sorted-subset sequencing despite large depth. A generally larger estimated richness was seen in naive subsets than in memory subsets. For naive CD4 cells, 4.5% to 6.5% of clonotypes were shared across a handful of donors. Only a few donors were included, so the genetic and exposure-history diversity represented was limited.

The sequenced sample consisted of naive CD8+ T cells from PBMCs. The chain is built from TRBV15 and TRBJ2-7, with TRBD2 matching 7 bases. The clonotype originates from a man between 18 and 29 years old in good health. Some clones in this sample may be carry-over from other donors' samples. The CDR3 region is CATSPGGTSYEQYF. The CDR3 DNA reads TGTGCCACCAGTCCCGGGGGGACCTCCTACGAGCAGTACTTC.